This TCR beta chain is from a study of T cells in Graves' hyperthyroidism and ophthalmopathy. Germline V gene data show CDR1 as SGHRS and CDR2 as YFSETQ. The CDR3 has 17 amino acids. The ends lost 0 bases at V and 2 bases at J; junction bases unmatched: 7. Duration under 3 months, a NOSPECS grade of at least 4, and a Clinical Activity Score of at least 3 characterized the ophthalmopathy patients. Using RNA transcripts as the source, TCR beta CDR3 regions were amplified. Researchers ran a first-round RT-PCR on the TCR CDR3 using the HTBI primer set. TCRdb reanalysed the multiplex PCR reads using MiXCR and keeps one entry per CDR3 protein. This table has a few hundred thousand distinct CDR3 sequences, approximately 16% appearing once. Points on this clonotype: Its antigen is undetermined.

General observations from the study: Researchers found most expanded thyroid clonotypes above 0.001 in blood as well. Separating ophthalmopathy from stable hyperthyroidism was achieved by a 13 V-J model.

V and J are TRBV5-1 and TRBJ2-1; 8 bases are shared with TRBD2. Sequencing was carried out using blood. This TCR derives from a woman aged 55-69 years with Graves' ophthalmopathy. CDR3 bases: TGCGCCAGCAGCTTGGTTGTAGCGGGACGGCCCTACAATGAGCAGTTCTTC. This sequence encodes CASSLVVAGRPYNEQFF.